The sample holds one count of the clone carrying this T cell receptor beta chain. As handled by the study authors: The authors estimated nucleated cell counts from reference gene primer amplification. Profiling relied on immunoSEQ multiplex PCR, and the TCRdb table lists in-frame clones only, not all of them. V and J calls and clone size are given by that table; D and trimming were obtained from the DNA. Of around 310,000 clones listed, almost 90% were seen once; the top ten hold roughly 1%. The data were taken from a study of blood T cell repertoires in COVID-19. Study as a whole: Acute-phase and convalescent COVID-19 samples originated in the United States, Italy and Spain. Nucleic acid was either cDNA or gDNA, and it came from T cells, B-cell-depleted T cells, or PBMCs.

Seattle's cohort entered during active infection and was followed longitudinally. The CDR3 runs 16 residues. With 7 bases removed from V and 0 bases from J, the gap between germline ends came to 18 bases. Germline loops: CDR1 SNHLY, CDR2 FYNNEI. This chain connects TRBV2 to TRBJ1-2, with D maybe TRBD1 (6 bases). Sequenced sample: peripheral blood. The clonotype comes from a woman aged 40 to 55 with COVID-19, enrolled during active disease. CDR3 sequence reads: CASIAGEFSSNYGYTF. DNA of the CDR3: TGTGCCAGCATAGCAGGGGAATTTTCCTCTAACTATGGCTACACCTTC.